Listed below are T cell receptor beta chains from one sample, sequenced in a study of T cells expressing NK-cell markers. TCRdb re-called the 5' RACE reads and catalogs CDR3 proteins one per entry, DNA excluded. The sample's table shows 300,000 to 500,000 distinct CDR3 sequences. Sequencing was done on a sample of blood T cells: a sorted CD56 or NKG2C T cell subset, CD4+ or CD8+ T cells, or bulk PBMC T cells (not recorded which). The receptors shown here come from a woman aged 45 to 65 in good health. Both conserved end residues are part of each CDR3.

J gene,V gene,CDR3 length,CDR3 protein
TRBJ2-1,TRBV4-1,13,CASSQDTGGGQFF
TRBJ1-1,TRBV5-4,15,CASSYQQGGGTEAFF
TRBJ1-2,TRBV12-3/TRBV12-4,13,CASSPPLSRANTF
TRBJ2-5,TRBV6-5,15,CASTAPGQTQETQYF
TRBJ2-2,TRBV10-3,14,CAISETSGSGELFF
TRBJ2-7,TRBV18,15,CASSSGLYYSYEQYF
TRBJ2-1,TRBV30,11,CAWSEQFGQFF
TRBJ2-7,TRBV7-8,12,CASSAGTSEQYF
TRBJ2-5,TRBV10-3,15,CAISEEGQGRETQYF
TRBJ2-1,TRBV5-1,12,CASRPRGDEQFF
TRBJ2-1,TRBV24-1,14,CATSDYPGTHEQFF
TRBJ1-6,TRBV11-2,12,CASRLNNSPLHF
TRBJ2-4,TRBV13,14,CASSPALAKNIQYF
TRBJ2-3,TRBV20-1,14,CSARAEWGPDTQYF
TRBJ1-1,TRBV12-3/TRBV12-4,15,CASSLAIGQPGAAFF
TRBJ1-2,TRBV7-9,13,CASSLARQEGYTF
TRBJ1-6,TRBV12-3/TRBV12-4,15,CASWETGHYNSPLHF
TRBJ2-1,TRBV12-3/TRBV12-4,15,CASSPWSGGYNEQFF
TRBJ2-5,TRBV5-1,14,CASSVSGPQETQYF
TRBJ2-1,TRBV12-3/TRBV12-4,15,CASSLTSGTHNEQFF
TRBJ1-2,TRBV12-3/TRBV12-4,12,CASSFSENGYTF
TRBJ2-2,TRBV12-3/TRBV12-4,13,CASNDTPDGELFF
TRBJ2-1,TRBV7-9,17,CASSLVSETSGGNEQFF
TRBJ2-1,TRBV6-2/TRBV6-3,14,CASSTPVPYNEQFF
TRBJ1-6,TRBV5-1,14,CASRSSDNNSPLHF
TRBJ1-1,TRBV20-1,18,CSARAAPPRGAWDTEAFF
TRBJ1-1,TRBV6-1,12,CASRGLNTEAFF
TRBJ2-1,TRBV4-1,17,CASSQEWGSSSYNEQFF
TRBJ2-4,TRBV2,13,CASSENRQNIQYF
TRBJ2-2,TRBV20-1,16,CSARVRTGTPTGELFF
TRBJ2-1,TRBV10-2,18,CASSEAQPGLAGAHEQFF
TRBJ2-5,TRBV5-1,17,CASSFLGSKGGQETQYF
TRBJ2-7,TRBV25-1,16,CASSDLSGRRGSEQYF
TRBJ1-1,TRBV19,14,CASHRAVMNTEAFF
TRBJ2-1,TRBV7-9,15,CASSSFSGSGIEQFF
TRBJ1-2,TRBV7-2,13,CASSSDGDLGYTF
TRBJ2-1,TRBV12-3/TRBV12-4,15,CASWDSASSYNEQFF
TRBJ2-5,TRBV5-1,15,CASSGGQSWGETQYF
TRBJ2-1,TRBV18,13,CASSPGPGDEQFF
TRBJ2-3,TRBV5-1,15,CASSPLSGTLDTQYF
TRBJ2-5,TRBV12-3/TRBV12-4,14,CASRHGRLQTAQYF
TRBJ2-3,TRBV15,16,CATSRETGVPTDTQYF
TRBJ2-5,TRBV4-1,15,CASSPIAGGTETQYF
TRBJ2-5,TRBV14,11,CASSQHQFQYF
TRBJ2-3,TRBV6-2/TRBV6-3,16,CASSSQLARVGDTQYF
TRBJ2-4,TRBV20-1,16,CSARDSGTGSKNIQYF
TRBJ2-1,TRBV12-3/TRBV12-4,17,CASSSSPTSGVGDEQFF
TRBJ2-2,TRBV5-1,16,CASSSYGTYNTGELFF
TRBJ2-1,TRBV29-1,11,CSVDRGFGQFF
TRBJ2-1,TRBV10-3,13,CAISDLLAGEQFF
TRBJ2-1,TRBV24-1,17,CATSVLAGVGNHNEQFF
TRBJ2-2,TRBV25-1,19,CASSPGQGGLGRSGRELFF
TRBJ2-2,TRBV5-4,14,CASSTVENTGELFF
TRBJ2-7,TRBV20-1,14,CSAKAGNTPYEQYF